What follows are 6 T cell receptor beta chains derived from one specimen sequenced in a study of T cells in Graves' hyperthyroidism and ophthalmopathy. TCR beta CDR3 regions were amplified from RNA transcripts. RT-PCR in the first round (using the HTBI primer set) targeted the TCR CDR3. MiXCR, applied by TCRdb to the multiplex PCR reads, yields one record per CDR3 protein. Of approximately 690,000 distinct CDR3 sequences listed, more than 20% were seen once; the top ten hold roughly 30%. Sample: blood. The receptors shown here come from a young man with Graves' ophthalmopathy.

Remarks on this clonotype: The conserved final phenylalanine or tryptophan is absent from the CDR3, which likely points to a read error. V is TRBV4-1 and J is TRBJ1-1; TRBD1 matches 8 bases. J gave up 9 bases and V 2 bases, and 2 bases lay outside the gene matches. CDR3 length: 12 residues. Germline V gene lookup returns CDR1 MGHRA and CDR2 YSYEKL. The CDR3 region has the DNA TGCGCCAGCAGCCAACAGGGGGCCCAAGCTTTCCTT. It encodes CASSQQGAQAFL.

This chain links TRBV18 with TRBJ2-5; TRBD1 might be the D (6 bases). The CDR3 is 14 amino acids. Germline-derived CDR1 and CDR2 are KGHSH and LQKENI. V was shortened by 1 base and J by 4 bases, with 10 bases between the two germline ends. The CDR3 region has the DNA TGTGCCAGCTCACCACTTAAAGGGGGAGAGACCCAGTACTTC. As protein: CASSPLKGGETQYF. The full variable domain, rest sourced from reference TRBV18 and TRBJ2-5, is NAGVMQNPRHLVRRRGQEARLRCSPMKGHSHVYWYRQLPEEGLKFMVYLQKENIIDESGMPKERFSAEFPKEGPSILRIQQVVRGDSAAYFCASSPLKGGETQYFGPGTRLLVL.

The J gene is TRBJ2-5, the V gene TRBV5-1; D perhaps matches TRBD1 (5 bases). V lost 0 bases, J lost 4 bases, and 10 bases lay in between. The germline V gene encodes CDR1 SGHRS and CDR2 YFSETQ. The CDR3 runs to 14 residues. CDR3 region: CASSLARARETQYF. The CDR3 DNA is TGCGCCAGCAGCTTGGCCAGGGCAAGAGAGACCCAGTACTTC.

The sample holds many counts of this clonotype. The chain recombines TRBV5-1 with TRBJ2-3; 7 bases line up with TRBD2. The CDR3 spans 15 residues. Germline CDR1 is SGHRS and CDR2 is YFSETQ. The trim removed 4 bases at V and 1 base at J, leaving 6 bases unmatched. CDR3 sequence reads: CASSTPAGGTDTQYF. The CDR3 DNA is TGCGCCAGCAGCACCCCGGCGGGAGGCACAGATACGCAGTATTTT. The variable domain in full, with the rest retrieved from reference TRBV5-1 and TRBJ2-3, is KAGVTQTPRYLIKTRGQQVTLSCSPISGHRSVSWYQQTPGQGLQFLFEYFSETQRNKGNFPGRFSGRQFSNSRSEMNVSTLELGDSALYLCASSTPAGGTDTQYFGPGTRLTVL.

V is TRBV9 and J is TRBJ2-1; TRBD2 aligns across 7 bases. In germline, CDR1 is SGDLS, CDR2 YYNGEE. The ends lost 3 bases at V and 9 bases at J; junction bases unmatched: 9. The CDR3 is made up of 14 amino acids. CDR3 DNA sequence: TGTGCCAGCAGCGATCGACCCGGGGGGAGTGAGCAGTTCTTC. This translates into CASSDRPGGSEQFF.

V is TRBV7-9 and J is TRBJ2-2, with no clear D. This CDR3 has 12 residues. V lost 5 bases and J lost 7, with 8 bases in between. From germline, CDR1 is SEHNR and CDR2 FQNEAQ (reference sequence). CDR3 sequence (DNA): TGTGCCAGCAGCCCTCACAGCGGGGAGCTGTTTTTT. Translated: CASSPHSGELFF.